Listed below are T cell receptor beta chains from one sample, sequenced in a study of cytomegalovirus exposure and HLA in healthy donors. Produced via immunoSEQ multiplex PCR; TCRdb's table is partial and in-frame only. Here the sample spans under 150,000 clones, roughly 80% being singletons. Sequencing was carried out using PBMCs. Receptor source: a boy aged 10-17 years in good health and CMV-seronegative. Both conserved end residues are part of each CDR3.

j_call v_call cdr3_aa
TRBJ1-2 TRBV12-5 CASGAQTGFGYTF
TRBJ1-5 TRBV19 CASSDSPGQPQHF
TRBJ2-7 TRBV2 CASRVESAYEQYF
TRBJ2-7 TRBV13 CASSSRGDYEQYF
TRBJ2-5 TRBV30 CAWSVGAGLQETQYF
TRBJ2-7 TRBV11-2 CASRRWGSGISYEQYF
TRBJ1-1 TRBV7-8 CASSMGLQATEAFF
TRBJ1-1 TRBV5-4 CASSLGQGTKNTEAFF
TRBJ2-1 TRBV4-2 CASSQVRNEQFF
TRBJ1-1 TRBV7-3 CASSYTGNTEAFF
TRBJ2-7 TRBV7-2 CASSHGTRYEQYF
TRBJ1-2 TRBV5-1 CASSLRRTGMENYGYTF
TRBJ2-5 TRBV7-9 CASSLGAGGPQETQYF
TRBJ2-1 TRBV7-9 CASSHAPSNEQFF
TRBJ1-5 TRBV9 CVSSRDFDQPQHF
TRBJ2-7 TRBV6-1 CASRPMGASQHEQYF
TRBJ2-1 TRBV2 CASSPKTLAYNEQFF
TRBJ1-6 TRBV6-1 CASSGPGTGSSPLHF
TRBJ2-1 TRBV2 CASSEAGHPNEQFF
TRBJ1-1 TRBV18 CASSPSNRGTGTEAFF
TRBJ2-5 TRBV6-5 CASRSPGVETQYF
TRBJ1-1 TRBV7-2 CASSLRGLAMVTEAFF
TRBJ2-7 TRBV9 CASSADWPPYEQYF
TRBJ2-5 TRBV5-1 CASSLVSETQYF
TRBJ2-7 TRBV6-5 CASSPQQGPYEQYF
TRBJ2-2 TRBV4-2 CASSQEDYTGELFF
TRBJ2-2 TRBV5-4 CASSLDGGGWTGELFF
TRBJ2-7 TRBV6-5 CASSYSGTGGREQYF
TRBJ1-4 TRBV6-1 CASSGENEKLFF
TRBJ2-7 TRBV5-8 CASSQIGLAGVFEQYF
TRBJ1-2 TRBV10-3 CAISELGGGYGYTF
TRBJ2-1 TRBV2 CASSGTVNEQFF
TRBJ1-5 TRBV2 CASSDLTGGGSQPQHF
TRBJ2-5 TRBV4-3 CASSQDVGERTQYF
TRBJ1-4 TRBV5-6 CASSLVSRANEKLFF
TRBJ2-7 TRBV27 CASTPQPGLARYEQYF
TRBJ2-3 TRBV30 CAWSEGDRDTDTQYF
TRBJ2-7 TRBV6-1 CASKLGLAGYEQYF
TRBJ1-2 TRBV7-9 CASSPWQGALNYGYTF
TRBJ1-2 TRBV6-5 CASTQGMVGGYTF
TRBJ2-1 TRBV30 CAWMDGQGGEQFF
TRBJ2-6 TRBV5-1 CASSPRQPSGANVLTF
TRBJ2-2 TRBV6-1 CASSGGGASGNTGELFF
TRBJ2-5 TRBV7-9 CASSHASSGRAGETQYF